This T cell receptor (beta chain) was identified during a study of immune characteristics of hereditary and idiopathic chronic pancreatitis. Study-level results: Versus controls, both chronic pancreatitis groups showed increased diversity and reduced clonality. Vbeta-Jbeta usage, including TRBV10, TRBV19, TRBV23 and TRBV5, differed by pancreatitis type.

Concerning this clone itself: No antigen is known for it.

Assay: immunoSEQ multiplex PCR; the TCRdb copy retains only in-frame clones and omits some. The table lists about 1,600 clones, about 77% of them singletons. This CDR3 is 17 amino acids long. The germline CDR1 and CDR2 sequences are LGHNT and FRNRAP. The V end was cut by 1 base, the J end by 7 bases, with 17 bases between. The pancreas tissue came from patients undergoing total pancreatectomy with islet autotransplantation. TCR beta sequencing used genomic DNA from unsorted bulk pancreas tissue. The receptor's source is a human donor with chronic pancreatitis. The genes are TRBV12-5 and TRBJ1-6, with D tentatively TRBD1 (6 bases). Sequencing was carried out using pancreas tissue with hereditary chronic pancreatitis. The CDR3 DNA reads TGTGCTAGTGGTTTGGCCCAACGACAGGTTCCAAATTCACCCCTCCACTTT. Protein product: CASGLAQRQVPNSPLHF.